The 27 T cell receptor beta chains in this list originate from one sample, sequenced in a study of cytomegalovirus exposure and HLA in healthy donors. The PCR made use of 60 Vbeta and 13 Jbeta primers. Sequenced by immunoSEQ multiplex PCR; TCRdb stores in-frame clones only, minus some. Among under 150,000 clones, around three quarters were seen once, and the ten largest hold 2% to 2.5%. Input material: PBMCs. These receptors all come from a man aged 18 to 29 in good health and CMV-seronegative.

This chain links TRBV2 with TRBJ1-2, with D maybe TRBD1 (5 bases). The germline V gene has CDR1 SNHLY and CDR2 FYNNEI. V gave up 6 bases and J gave up 5 bases, with 7 bases separating them. The CDR3 loop spans 11 amino acids. The CDR3 DNA follows: TGTGCCAGCAGCAGGGCATATGGCTACACCTTC. It yields the protein CASSRAYGYTF.

CDR3 protein: CASSVLAGVETQYF. CDR3 sequence (DNA): TGTGCCAGTAGTGTACTAGCGGGAGTTGAGACCCAGTACTTC. J is TRBJ2-5 and V is TRBV19, with 11 nucleotides matching TRBD2. The CDR3 consists of 14 residues. V lost 5 bases and J lost 5; bases outside the gene matches: 4. Per the germline V gene, CDR1 is LNHDA and CDR2 is SQIVND (reference sequence).

V is TRBV28 and J is TRBJ2-3; D is unresolved. The CDR3 runs 12 residues. Trimming cost V 4 bases and J 2 bases, with 4 bases left between them. The germline V gene encodes CDR1 MDHEN and CDR2 SYDVKM. The CDR3 loop reads CASSSNTDTQYF. The CDR3 DNA sequence: TGTGCCAGCAGTTCAAACACAGATACGCAGTATTTT.

Notes on this clone: One end of the junction does not line up with germline, which may come from a read error. The chain is built from TRBV18 and TRBJ1-3, with a weak D call TRBD1 (6 bases). CDR3 length equals 12 residues. Germline V lookup: CDR1 KGHSH, CDR2 LQKENI. The CDR3 sequence: CASSPTDRDKHF. Written as DNA, the CDR3 is TGTGCCAGCTCACCAACGGACCGGGACAAACATTTT.

This chain links TRBV9 with TRBJ2-1, with 10 positions matching TRBD2. This CDR3 has 14 residues. V lost 6 bases and J lost 4; bases outside the gene matches: 4. Germline loops: CDR1 SGDLS, CDR2 YYNGEE. This CDR3 reads CASMSGRGYNEQFF. The DNA of the CDR3 is TGTGCCAGCATGAGCGGGAGGGGATACAATGAGCAGTTCTTC.

Details on this clone: The junction departs from germline at one end; a sequencing error may be responsible. This sequence joins TRBV13 and TRBJ1-1; 9 nucleotides align to TRBD1. Germline values: CDR1 PRHDT, CDR2 FYEKMQ (reference sequence). The CDR3 is 17 residues long. CDR3 coding DNA: TGTGTCAGCAGCTTTCGGACAGGGGCCTCCCCCAACACTGAAGCTTTCTTT. Its protein is CVSSFRTGASPNTEAFF.

Here the CDR3 reads CASSLALQGGGGLPHEQYF. CDR3 nucleotides: TGTGCCAGCAGCTTAGCGCTCCAAGGAGGGGGGGGCCTGCCTCACGAGCAGTACTTC. This sequence joins TRBV7-9 and TRBJ2-7; D possibly corresponds to TRBD2 (7 bases). This CDR3 contains 19 residues. Looked up from germline, CDR1 is SEHNR and CDR2 is FQNEAQ (reference sequence). Trimming left V 0 bases short and J 5 bases short, with 26 bases between.

This clone was recorded once. The chain is built from TRBV6-1 and TRBJ2-5; possible D gene TRBD2, 5 bases. This CDR3 has 13 residues. Germline V gene data show CDR1 as MNHNS and CDR2 as SASEGT. The ends were cut back, 5 bases at V and 2 bases at J, with 9 bases in the middle. Written as DNA, the CDR3 is TGTGCCAGCAGTTTCACTAGACAAGAGACCCAGTACTTC. Translating it yields CASSFTRQETQYF.

V gene TRBV28 combines with J gene TRBJ1-2; no clear D. V dropped 6 bases and J dropped 3 bases, with 5 bases sitting between them. This CDR3 region has 11 residues. CDR1 is MDHEN, CDR2 SYDVKM, per germline. In DNA form, the CDR3 reads TGTGCCAGCAGCCGGGACTATGGCTACACCTTC. Amino acid sequence: CASSRDYGYTF.

The V and J genes are TRBV7-2 and TRBJ2-6, with 7 positions matching TRBD1. V dropped 5 bases and J dropped 0; count of bases not matched to a gene: 10. This CDR3 contains 18 residues. Germline CDR1 reads SGHTA; CDR2 reads FQGNSA. CDR3 protein: CASSHEPRGSSGANVLTF. CDR3 coding DNA: TGTGCCAGCAGCCACGAACCCAGGGGGAGCTCTGGGGCCAACGTCCTGACTTTC.

V is TRBV7-9 and J is TRBJ2-5; maybe TRBD2 (6 bases). Germline-derived CDR1 and CDR2 are SEHNR and FQNEAQ (reference sequence). Trimming took off 6 bases at V and 7 bases at J, with 24 bases between the two ends. The CDR3 runs to 16 residues. The CDR3 DNA sequence: TGTGCCAGCAGTCTCCTGCAACCGGGACTCTCGGGGACCCAGTACTTC. Amino acids: CASSLLQPGLSGTQYF.

The chain couples TRBV18 to TRBJ2-1; the match to TRBD2 covers 14 bases. Losses at the gene ends were 2 bases for V and 10 bases for J; bases not matched to a gene: 4. CDR3 length equals 15 residues. Germline CDR1 KGHSH, CDR2 LQKENI. CDR3 residues: CASSPGTSGRGEQFF. CDR3 nucleotides: TGTGCCAGCTCACCAGGGACTAGCGGGAGAGGCGAGCAGTTCTTC.

V gene TRBV28 combines with J gene TRBJ1-5; 9 bases fit TRBD1. This CDR3 is 16 amino acids long. V shed 2 bases, J shed 6 bases, and the junction held 8 bases outside the gene matches. Germline-derived CDR1 and CDR2 are MDHEN and SYDVKM. The CDR3 sequence: CASSLKDRGRSQPQHF. The CDR3 DNA follows: TGTGCCAGCAGTTTAAAGGACAGGGGAAGAAGTCAGCCCCAGCATTTT.

CDR3 coding DNA: TGTGCCAGCAGAGAGACTAGCGGGACTAGACAGTACGTC. Its protein product is CASRETSGTRQYV. V gene TRBV6-1 combines with J gene TRBJ2-7; 11 nucleotides match TRBD2. Germline CDR1 reads MNHNS; CDR2 reads SASEGT. With 6 bases clipped from V and 10 bases from J, the junction kept 8 bases outside the gene matches. The CDR3 is made up of 13 amino acids.

The chain carries TRBV6-6 and TRBJ2-7; a weak D match, TRBD1 (6 bases). V was trimmed by 4 bases and J by 3 bases, leaving 10 bases between them. Germline CDR1 and CDR2: MNHNY and SVGAGI (reference sequence). The CDR3 length is 13 residues. In DNA, the CDR3 is TGTGCCAGCAGTTTACAGGGACACTACGAGCAGTACTTC. Its translation: CASSLQGHYEQYF.

CDR3 residues: CASSRGTGDLRTEAFF. DNA of the CDR3: TGTGCCAGCAGCCGGGGGACAGGAGATTTGAGGACTGAAGCTTTCTTT. The rearrangement uses TRBV7-9 and TRBJ1-1, with TRBD1 identical over 8 bases. Germline CDR1 is SEHNR and CDR2 is FQNEAQ (reference sequence). The length of the CDR3 is 16 residues. V trimming: 5 bases; J trimming: 5 bases; junction bases outside the gene matches: 13.

The chain links TRBV10-3 to TRBJ2-5; D is unresolved. Judging by the DNA end, TRBJ2-7 fits better; the J call may be wrong. The CDR3 consists of 15 residues. Germline loops: CDR1 ENHRY, CDR2 SYGVKD. As DNA, the CDR3 is TGTGCCATCAGTGAGATAAGTGATCAACTTACCGAGCAGTACTTC. Translating gives CAISEISDQLTEQYF.

The chain recombines TRBV19 with TRBJ1-5, with D unresolved. This CDR3 spans 16 amino acids. The germline CDR1 and CDR2 sequences are LNHDA and SQIVND (reference sequence). V was pared by 3 bases and J by 0 bases, with 12 bases between. CDR3 sequence: CASSMTDSDSNQPQHF. The CDR3 DNA reads TGTGCCAGTAGTATGACGGACTCTGATAGCAATCAGCCCCAGCATTTT. The whole variable domain, remainder taken from reference TRBV19 and TRBJ1-5, is DGGITQSPKYLFRKEGQNVTLSCEQNLNHDAMYWYRQDPGQGLRLIYYSQIVNDFQKGDIAEGYSVSREKKESFPLTVTSAQKNPTAFYLCASSMTDSDSNQPQHFGDGTRLSIL.

With respect to this clone: Other DNA sequences in this specimen translate into the identical CDR3. The chain employs TRBV7-2 and TRBJ1-1; a weak D match, TRBD1 (6 bases). V was cut by 0 bases and J by 1 base, with 9 bases left in between. This CDR3 region has 15 residues. CDR1 SGHTA and CDR2 FQGNSA come from the germline V gene. The CDR3 spells CASSLAGQTNTEAFF. In DNA, the CDR3 is TGTGCCAGCAGCTTAGCAGGACAGACGAACACTGAAGCTTTCTTT.

This clone has a handful of counts. The chain is built from TRBV4-1 and TRBJ1-4; no clear D gene. The V and J ends lost 2 bases and 9 bases respectively, with 10 bases between them. CDR1 and CDR2 from the germline V gene are MGHRA and YSYEKL. The CDR3 has 13 amino acids. The CDR3 DNA follows: TGCGCCAGCAGCCAAACGGGCGGGAAAAAACTGTTTTTT. Its protein is CASSQTGGKKLFF.

The chain carries TRBV30 and TRBJ2-5; 7 positions agree with TRBD1. This CDR3 comprises 16 residues. Germline CDR1 GTSNPN, CDR2 SVGIG (reference sequence). V was clipped by 2 bases and J by 5 bases; unmatched bases: 14. CDR3 sequence reads: CAWSTGQPGVSETQYF. The CDR3 bases are TGTGCCTGGAGTACGGGACAGCCTGGGGTATCGGAGACCCAGTACTTC. Together with reference TRBV30 and TRBJ2-5, the CDR3 gives the full variable domain: SQTIHQWPATLVQPVGSPLSLECTVEGTSNPNLYWYRQAAGRGLQLLFYSVGIGQISSEVPQNLSASRPQDRQFILSSKKLLLSDSGFYLCAWSTGQPGVSETQYFGPGTRLLVL.

The CDR3: CASSLGRGMNTGELFF. As DNA, the CDR3 is TGTGCCAGCAGCTTAGGTCGGGGGATGAACACCGGGGAGCTGTTTTTT. The V call is TRBV27, the J call TRBJ2-2, with a possible D match to TRBD2 (6 bases). The CDR3 sequence is 16 residues long. Trimming removed 6 bases at V and 1 base at J, with 15 bases between. The germline CDR1 and CDR2 sequences are MNHEY and SMNVEV (reference sequence).

The chain couples TRBV5-1 to TRBJ1-2, with D perhaps TRBD1 (5 bases). Deletions cut 0 bases from V and 4 bases from J, with 19 bases between. CDR3 length: 17 amino acids. CDR1 SGHRS and CDR2 YFSETQ come from the germline V gene. This CDR3 is CASSLAADTPRGYGYTF. The CDR3, as DNA: TGCGCCAGCAGCTTGGCTGCGGACACTCCTCGCGGCTATGGCTACACCTTC.

The V call is TRBV7-9, the J call TRBJ2-7; D perhaps matches TRBD2 (7 bases). The V gene's germline CDR1 is SEHNR and CDR2 FQNEAQ (reference sequence). The V end was cut by 5 bases, the J end by 0 bases, with 14 bases between. CDR3 length: 15 amino acids. The CDR3 is CASSRGGTSSYEQYV. For the CDR3, the DNA is TGTGCCAGCAGCAGGGGGGGGACCAGCTCCTACGAGCAGTACGTC.

The chain recombines TRBV6-5 with TRBJ1-2; 8 bases are a match to TRBD1. The CDR3 is 15 amino acids. The ends lost 4 bases at V and 4 bases at J; junction bases unmatched: 8. Looked up from germline, CDR1 is MNHEY and CDR2 is SVGAGI. The DNA of the CDR3 is TGTGCCAGCAGTTCCCGCTCGACAGGGGCCTATGGCTACACCTTC. Amino acid sequence: CASSSRSTGAYGYTF.

The rearrangement joins TRBV25-1 to TRBJ2-7; 9 bases align to TRBD1. The CDR3 is 15 amino acids. The V gene's germline CDR1 is MGHDK and CDR2 SYGVNS. The V segment lost 6 bases and the J segment 2 bases; nucleotides outside the gene matches: 8. The CDR3 is CASSRSRTGAYEQYF. The CDR3 region has the DNA TGTGCCAGCAGCAGAAGCAGGACAGGGGCCTACGAGCAGTACTTC.

A single count supports this clone. J is TRBJ1-5 and V is TRBV30, with 8 positions matching TRBD1. Unmatched junction bases numbered 1, after V lost 1 base and J lost 5 bases. CDR3 size: 13 residues. From germline, CDR1 is GTSNPN and CDR2 SVGIG (reference sequence). CDR3 amino acids: CAWSEQGDQPQHF. For the CDR3, the DNA is TGTGCCTGGAGTGAACAGGGGGATCAGCCCCAGCATTTT.